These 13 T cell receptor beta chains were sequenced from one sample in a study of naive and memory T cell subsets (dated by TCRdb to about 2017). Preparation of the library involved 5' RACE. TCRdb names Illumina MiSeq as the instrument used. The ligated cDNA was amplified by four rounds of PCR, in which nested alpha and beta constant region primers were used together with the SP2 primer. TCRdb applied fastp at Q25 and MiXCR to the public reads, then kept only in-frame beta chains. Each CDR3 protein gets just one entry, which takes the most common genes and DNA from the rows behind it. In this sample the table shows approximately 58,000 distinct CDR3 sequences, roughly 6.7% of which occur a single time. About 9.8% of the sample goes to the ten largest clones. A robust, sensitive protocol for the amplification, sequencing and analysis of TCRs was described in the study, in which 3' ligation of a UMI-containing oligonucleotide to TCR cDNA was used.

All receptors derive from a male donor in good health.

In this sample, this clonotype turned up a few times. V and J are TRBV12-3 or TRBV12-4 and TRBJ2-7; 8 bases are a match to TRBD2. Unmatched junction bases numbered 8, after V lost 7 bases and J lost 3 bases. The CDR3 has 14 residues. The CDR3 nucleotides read TGTGCCAGCACCCTAGGGCTAGCGGGCTACGAGCAGTACTTC. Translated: CASTLGLAGYEQYF.

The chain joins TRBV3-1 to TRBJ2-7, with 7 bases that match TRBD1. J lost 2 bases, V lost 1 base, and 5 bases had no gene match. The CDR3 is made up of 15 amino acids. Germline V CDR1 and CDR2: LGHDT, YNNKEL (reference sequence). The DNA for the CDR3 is TGTGCCAGCAGCCAAGTCCGTGGACAGGCCTACGAGCAGTACTTC. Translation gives CASSQVRGQAYEQYF.

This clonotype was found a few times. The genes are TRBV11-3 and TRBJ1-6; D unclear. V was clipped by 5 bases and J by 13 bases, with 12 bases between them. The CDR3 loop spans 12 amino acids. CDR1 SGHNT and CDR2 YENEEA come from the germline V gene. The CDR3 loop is CASSLPGFPLHF. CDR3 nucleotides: TGTGCCAGCAGCCTGCCCGGTTTCCCCCTCCACTTT.

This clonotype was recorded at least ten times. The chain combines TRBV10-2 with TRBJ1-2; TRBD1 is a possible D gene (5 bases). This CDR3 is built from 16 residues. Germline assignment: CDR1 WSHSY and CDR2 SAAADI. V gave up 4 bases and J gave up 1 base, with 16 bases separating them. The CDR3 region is CASSVLAGQDNYGYTF. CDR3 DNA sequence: TGCGCCAGCAGTGTTTTGGCAGGGCAAGATAACTATGGCTACACCTTC.

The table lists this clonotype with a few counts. The CDR3 here is CASSQERVGGADREKLFF. The CDR3 coding sequence is TGCGCCAGCAGCCAAGAGCGGGTAGGAGGAGCGGACCGGGAAAAACTGTTTTTT. This chain links TRBV4-1 with TRBJ1-4; D gene uncertain. CDR3 length equals 18 residues. V was cut by 0 bases and J by 8 bases, with 22 bases left in between. Germline V gene sequence: CDR1 MGHRA, CDR2 YSYEKL.

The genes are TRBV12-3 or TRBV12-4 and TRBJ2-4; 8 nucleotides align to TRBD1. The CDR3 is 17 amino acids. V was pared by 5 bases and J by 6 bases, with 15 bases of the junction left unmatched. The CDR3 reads CASSPIVTGVGGNIQYF. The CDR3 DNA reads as TGTGCCAGCAGTCCCATCGTGACAGGGGTCGGAGGAAACATTCAGTACTTC.

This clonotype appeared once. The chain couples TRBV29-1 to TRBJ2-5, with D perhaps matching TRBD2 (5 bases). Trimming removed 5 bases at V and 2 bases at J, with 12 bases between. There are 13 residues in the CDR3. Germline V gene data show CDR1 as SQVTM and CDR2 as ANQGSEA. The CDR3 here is CSVRAGPQETQYF. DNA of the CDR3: TGCAGCGTTCGCGCGGGCCCTCAAGAGACCCAGTACTTC.

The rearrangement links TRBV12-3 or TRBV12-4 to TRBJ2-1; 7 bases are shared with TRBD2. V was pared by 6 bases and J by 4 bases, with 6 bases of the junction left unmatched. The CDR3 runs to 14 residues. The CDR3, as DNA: TGTGCCAGCAGGCGAGGCGGGGGTTACAATGAGCAGTTCTTC. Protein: CASRRGGGYNEQFF.

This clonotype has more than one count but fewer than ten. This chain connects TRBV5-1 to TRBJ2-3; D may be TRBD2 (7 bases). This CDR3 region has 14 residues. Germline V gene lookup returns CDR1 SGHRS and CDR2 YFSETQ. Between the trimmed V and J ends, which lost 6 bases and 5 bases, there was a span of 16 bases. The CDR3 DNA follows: TGCGCCAGCACGGGCGGGGGAGGGGGAGATACGCAGTATTTT. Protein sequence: CASTGGGGGDTQYF.

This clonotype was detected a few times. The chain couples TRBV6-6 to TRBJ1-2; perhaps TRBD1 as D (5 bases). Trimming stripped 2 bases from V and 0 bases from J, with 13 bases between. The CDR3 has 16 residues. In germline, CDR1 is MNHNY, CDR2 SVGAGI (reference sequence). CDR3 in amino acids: CASSYKGSEANYGYTF. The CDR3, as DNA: TGTGCCAGCAGTTACAAGGGGTCTGAAGCTAACTATGGCTACACCTTC.

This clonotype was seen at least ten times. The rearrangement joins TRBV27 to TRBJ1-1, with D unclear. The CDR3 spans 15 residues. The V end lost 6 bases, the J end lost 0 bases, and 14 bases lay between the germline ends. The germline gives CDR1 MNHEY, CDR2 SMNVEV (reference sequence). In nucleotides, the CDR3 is TGTGCCAGCAGCCCTCAGACCGGAATGAACACTGAAGCTTTCTTT. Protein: CASSPQTGMNTEAFF.

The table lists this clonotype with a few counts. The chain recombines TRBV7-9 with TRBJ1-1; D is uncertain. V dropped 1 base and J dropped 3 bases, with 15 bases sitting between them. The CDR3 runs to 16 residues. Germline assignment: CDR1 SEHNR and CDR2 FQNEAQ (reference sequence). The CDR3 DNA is TGTGCCAGCAGCTTAGGGCTGGGAGGCCGGGACACTGAAGCTTTCTTT. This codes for CASSLGLGGRDTEAFF.

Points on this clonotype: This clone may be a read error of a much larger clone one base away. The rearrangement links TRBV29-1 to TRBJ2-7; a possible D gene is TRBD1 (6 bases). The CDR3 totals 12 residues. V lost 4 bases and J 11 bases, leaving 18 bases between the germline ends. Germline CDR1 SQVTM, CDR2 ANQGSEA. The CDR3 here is CSVVSQGIQKYF. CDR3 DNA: TGCAGCGTTGTGTCACAGGGTATTCAGAAGTACTTC.